These 15 T cell receptor beta chains originate from one sample sequenced in a study of cytomegalovirus exposure and HLA in healthy donors. A multiplex PCR was run with 60 Vbeta primers and 13 Jbeta primers. Clones were sequenced by immunoSEQ multiplex PCR, and TCRdb holds only the in-frame ones, with some missing. The profile shows 100,000 to 150,000 clones, 75% to 80% of them singletons. Sequences were obtained from PBMCs. These receptors were taken from a man in his forties in good health and CMV-seronegative.

This chain uses TRBV7-6 with TRBJ2-1; 8 bases are shared with TRBD1. V lost 5 bases and J lost 7; bases outside the gene matches: 13. The CDR3 has 16 amino acids. The germline gives CDR1 SGHVS, CDR2 FNYEAQ. The chain's CDR3 is CASSARGGQGVNEQFF. CDR3 sequence (DNA): TGTGCCAGCAGCGCACGCGGAGGACAGGGAGTAAATGAGCAGTTCTTC.

In DNA, the CDR3 is TGTGCCAGCAGCCAGGGACTAGCGGAAATTAATGAGCAGTTCTTC. Amino acids: CASSQGLAEINEQFF. V is TRBV2 and J is TRBJ2-1, with 11 bases that match TRBD2. Germline V CDR1 and CDR2: SNHLY, FYNNEI. The V segment lost 6 bases and the J segment 7 bases; nucleotides outside the gene matches: 8. This CDR3 has 15 residues.

V is TRBV18 and J is TRBJ1-2; D gene uncertain. The germline gives CDR1 KGHSH, CDR2 LQKENI. Between the trimmed V and J ends, which lost 0 bases and 0 bases, there was a span of 11 bases. This CDR3 contains 16 residues. The DNA of the CDR3 is TGTGCCAGCTCACCACCAGAGGGCCCCTCTAACTATGGCTACACCTTC. As protein: CASSPPEGPSNYGYTF.

This clone appeared a single time. This chain links TRBV28 with TRBJ2-5; 7 bases align to TRBD1. Germline-derived CDR1 and CDR2 are MDHEN and SYDVKM. J lost 5 bases, V lost 6 bases, and 9 bases had no gene match. This CDR3 contains 14 residues. In DNA, the CDR3 is TGTGCCAGCAGCAACAAACAGGGGACGGAGACCCAGTACTTC. Amino acid sequence: CASSNKQGTETQYF.

The chain employs TRBV7-9 and TRBJ2-5; 8 bases map to TRBD2. Germline values: CDR1 SEHNR, CDR2 FQNEAQ (reference sequence). V lost 5 bases and J lost 2; bases outside the gene matches: 7. The CDR3 loop spans 15 amino acids. The DNA of the CDR3 is TGTGCCAGCAGCCAAACTAGCGGACGTCAAGAGACCCAGTACTTC. Protein: CASSQTSGRQETQYF.

The V and J genes are TRBV10-3 and TRBJ1-2; D may be TRBD1 (5 bases). The CDR3 runs to 16 residues. Trimming shortened V by 5 bases and J by 4 bases, and 20 bases separated the two germline ends. Germline loops: CDR1 ENHRY, CDR2 SYGVKD. The DNA of the CDR3 is TGTGCCATCAGTAGGGGTGAGCCTAGGGGCTCCTATGGCTACACCTTC. Protein: CAISRGEPRGSYGYTF.

The chain carries TRBV28 and TRBJ1-1, with D possibly matching TRBD1 (5 bases). Germline V CDR1 and CDR2: MDHEN, SYDVKM. This CDR3 comprises 14 residues. V lost 9 bases and J lost 2, with 16 bases in between. The CDR3 coding sequence is TGTGCCAGTATCCACCTCAGGGATAACACTGAAGCTTTCTTT. Its protein product is CASIHLRDNTEAFF.

The chain joins TRBV5-4 to TRBJ2-3, with 8 positions matching TRBD1. The CDR3 runs 16 residues. V shed 4 bases and J 4 bases; nucleotides not matched to a gene: 11. Germline CDR1 and CDR2: SGHNT and YYREEE (reference sequence). The CDR3 reads CASSRRTGRVPDTQYF. CDR3 nucleotides: TGTGCCAGCAGCAGAAGGACAGGGCGGGTGCCAGATACGCAGTATTTT.

The CDR3 DNA reads TGTGCCATCAGTGAGGAGTTAGCATACTACGAGCAGTACTTC. Encoded protein: CAISEELAYYEQYF. The rearrangement links TRBV10-3 to TRBJ2-7, with D unresolved. This CDR3 contains 14 residues. Trimming cost V 2 bases and J 3 bases, with 11 bases left between them. Germline V gene lookup returns CDR1 ENHRY and CDR2 SYGVKD.

The gene calls are TRBV11-2 and TRBJ2-1; a weak D match, TRBD2 (7 bases). The germline V gene has CDR1 SGHAT and CDR2 FQNNGV. CDR3 length: 17 residues. The ends were cut back, 5 bases at V and 0 bases at J, with 17 bases in the middle. CDR3 amino acids: CASSPLGGASSYNEQFF. The DNA of the CDR3 is TGTGCCAGCAGCCCGTTGGGGGGGGCGAGCTCCTACAATGAGCAGTTCTTC.

The V gene is TRBV28, the J gene TRBJ1-1, with D possibly matching TRBD1 (6 bases). The CDR3 covers 13 residues. Trimming removed 3 bases at V and 3 bases at J, with 8 bases between. Germline V gene sequence: CDR1 MDHEN, CDR2 SYDVKM. The chain's CDR3 is CASSLDSYTEAFF. The CDR3 coding sequence is TGTGCCAGCAGTTTGGACAGCTACACTGAAGCTTTCTTT.

The chain carries TRBV19 and TRBJ1-1; the D gene is possibly TRBD1 (6 bases). Deletions cut 2 bases from V and 1 base from J, with 14 bases between. The CDR3 loop spans 16 amino acids. Germline CDR1 reads LNHDA; CDR2 reads SQIVND (reference sequence). In DNA, the CDR3 is TGTGCCAGTAGTATACTAGGGGGGGTAAGGAACACTGAAGCTTTCTTT. It specifies CASSILGGVRNTEAFF.

This chain connects TRBV6-4 to TRBJ1-5, with 7 nucleotides matching TRBD1. The CDR3 has 17 amino acids. Germline CDR1 reads MRHNA; CDR2 reads SNTAGT. V trimming: 4 bases; J trimming: 0 bases; junction bases outside the gene matches: 9. CDR3 loop: CASSGLTGHYSNQPQHF. CDR3 DNA sequence: TGTGCCAGCAGTGGCCTGACAGGGCATTATAGCAATCAGCCCCAGCATTTT.

The chain carries TRBV5-6 and TRBJ2-7; tentatively, D is TRBD1 (5 bases). CDR1 and CDR2 from the germline V gene are SGHDT and YYEEEE. Deletions cut 0 bases from V and 4 bases from J, with 5 bases between. The CDR3 extends over 12 amino acids. CDR3 sequence reads: CASSLEGYEQYF. The CDR3 nucleotides are TGTGCCAGCAGCTTGGAGGGGTACGAGCAGTACTTC.

This clone was seen once. V usage is TRBV4-1 and J usage is TRBJ2-7; D is possibly TRBD1 (5 bases). Germline V gives CDR1 MGHRA, CDR2 YSYEKL. V dropped 4 bases and J dropped 0 bases, with 10 bases sitting between them. The CDR3 sequence is 14 residues long. The DNA of the CDR3 is TGCGCCAGCAGCCTGAGGACAAACTCCTACGAGCAGTACTTC. It codes for CASSLRTNSYEQYF.